Listed here are 16 T cell receptor beta chains from one sample, sequenced in a study of PD-1 blockade in classical Hodgkin lymphoma. Time point in this sample: cycle 4 day 1 (C4D1), after 5 to 7 weeks of nivolumab. Each patient relapsed following autologous stem cell transplantation, and prior brentuximab vedotin exposure differed. Produced via immunoSEQ multiplex PCR; TCRdb's table is partial and in-frame only. Of tens of thousands of clones in the sample, around 90% were seen once. The starting material was peripheral blood mononuclear cells (PBMCs), obtained before the fourth cycle of nivolumab. All receptors derive from a human donor with classical Hodgkin lymphoma.

This rearrangement joins TRBV28 to TRBJ1-2; a possible D gene is TRBD1 (5 bases). V dropped 4 bases and J dropped 14 bases, with 20 bases sitting between them. The CDR3 spans 13 residues. Germline V gene data show CDR1 as MDHEN and CDR2 as SYDVKM. The CDR3 bases are TGTGCCAGCAGTTACACAATACCCCTGGGGGAGACCTTC. Translated, it gives CASSYTIPLGETF.

The chain combines TRBV5-6 with TRBJ1-3, with 7 bases fitting TRBD1. The CDR3 sequence is 15 residues long. The trim removed 0 bases at V and 4 bases at J, leaving 4 bases unmatched. Germline CDR1 reads SGHDT; CDR2 reads YYEEEE. The CDR3, as DNA: TGTGCCAGCAGCTTGGGACAGGGACCGGGAAACACCATATATTTT. It is translated as CASSLGQGPGNTIYF.

This chain connects TRBV19 to TRBJ2-5; a weak D match, TRBD1 (6 bases). CDR1 and CDR2 from the germline V gene are LNHDA and SQIVND (reference sequence). Trimming took 3 bases from V and 5 from J, leaving 13 bases between them. The CDR3 consists of 14 residues. CDR3: CASSIWGRVETQYF. DNA of the CDR3: TGTGCCAGTAGTATCTGGGGGCGCGTGGAGACCCAGTACTTC.

This clone was observed a few times. The V and J genes are TRBV7-6 and TRBJ2-2; TRBD2 matches at 10 bases. Germline V gene sequence: CDR1 SGHVS, CDR2 FNYEAQ. The CDR3 covers 18 residues. Trimming removed 1 base from V and 4 bases from J; junction bases left unmatched: 9. The DNA of the CDR3 is TGTGCCAGCAGCTTAGTATTAGCGGGAGGAACCTCCACCGGGGAGCTGTTTTTT. Translation gives CASSLVLAGGTSTGELFF.

The chain has TRBV29-1 and TRBJ2-7; 10 nucleotides match TRBD1. V shed 6 bases and J 2 bases; nucleotides not matched to a gene: 4. This CDR3 comprises 13 residues. Germline lookup yields CDR1 SQVTM and CDR2 ANQGSEA. CDR3 residues: CSVGQGETYEQYF. CDR3 in DNA: TGCAGCGTCGGACAGGGGGAGACCTACGAGCAGTACTTC.

The genes are TRBV5-1 and TRBJ1-1; D is unclear. The CDR3 loop spans 14 amino acids. The V and J ends lost 1 base and 1 base respectively, with 8 bases between them. Germline values: CDR1 SGHRS, CDR2 YFSETQ. The CDR3 DNA follows: TGCGCCAGCAGCTTGTTGACTGAGAACACTGAAGCTTTCTTT. Translated, it gives CASSLLTENTEAFF.

The chain is built from TRBV19 and TRBJ1-1, with D unclear. The CDR3 loop spans 15 amino acids. V was trimmed by 3 bases and J by 4 bases, leaving 15 bases between them. From germline, CDR1 is LNHDA and CDR2 SQIVND (reference sequence). The chain's CDR3 is CASSIYGSLATEAFF. The DNA of the CDR3 is TGTGCCAGTAGTATTTACGGATCCTTAGCCACTGAAGCTTTCTTT.

The chain uses TRBV7-9 and TRBJ2-3, with D maybe TRBD2 (6 bases). Germline assignment: CDR1 SEHNR and CDR2 FQNEAQ (reference sequence). The CDR3 is made up of 16 amino acids. V lost 1 base, J lost 4 bases, and 15 bases lay in between. The CDR3 sequence is CASSLGVGGLSDTQYF. The CDR3 coding sequence is TGTGCCAGCAGCTTAGGGGTGGGAGGTCTGTCAGATACGCAGTATTTT. Filled out from reference TRBV7-9 and TRBJ2-3, the complete variable domain reads DTGVSQNPRHKITKRGQNVTFRCDPISEHNRLYWYRQTLGQGPEFLTYFQNEAQLEKSRLLSDRFSAERPKGSFSTLEIQRTEQGDSAMYLCASSLGVGGLSDTQYFGPGTRLTVL.

This clone has a single count. The chain has TRBV18 and TRBJ2-6; D not resolved. There are 14 residues in the CDR3. Per the germline V gene, CDR1 is KGHSH and CDR2 is LQKENI. In nucleotides, the CDR3 is TGTGTCTCCACCCCGGACTCTGGGGCCAACGTCCTGACTTTC. This gives the protein CVSTPDSGANVLTF.

This clone was seen once. The J gene is TRBJ1-1, the V gene TRBV5-1; D remains unclear. Germline-derived CDR1 and CDR2 are SGHRS and YFSETQ. The CDR3 has 15 residues. V gave up 0 bases and J gave up 4 bases, with 13 bases separating them. CDR3 protein: CASSLGPSLGTEAFF. The CDR3 bases are TGCGCCAGCAGCTTGGGTCCCTCCCTGGGCACTGAAGCTTTCTTT.

J is TRBJ2-7 and V is TRBV11-1; D remains unclear. The CDR3 sequence is 14 residues long. CDR1 is SGHAT and CDR2 is FQDESV in the germline V gene (reference sequence). V lost 5 bases, J lost 2 bases, and 13 bases lay in between. The DNA for the CDR3 is TGTGCCAGCAGCCCCCCTGGCTCTCCCTACGAGCAGTACTTC. Protein: CASSPPGSPYEQYF.

The chain recombines TRBV10-3 with TRBJ2-2; unclear D gene. CDR1 ENHRY and CDR2 SYGVKD come from the germline V gene. With 4 bases removed from V and 2 bases from J, the gap between germline ends came to 8 bases. This CDR3 comprises 14 residues. In DNA form, the CDR3 reads TGTGCCATCAGTGTGTCGCCAAACACCGGGGAGCTGTTTTTT. Translation: CAISVSPNTGELFF.

This chain joins TRBV5-8 and TRBJ2-7, with D perhaps matching TRBD2 (6 bases). The length of the CDR3 is 15 residues. Trimming stripped 4 bases from V and 7 bases from J, with 21 bases between. Germline CDR1 is SGHTS and CDR2 is YDEGEE. This chain's CDR3 is CASSPIGGSTREQYF. Here the CDR3 DNA reads TGTGCCAGCAGCCCTATTGGAGGGAGCACTCGTGAGCAGTACTTC.

In its sample, this clone was seen once. This chain uses TRBV21-1 with TRBJ1-5; the table gives TRBD1 as D, unverified against the DNA. TRBV21-1 is recorded as a pseudogene. The CDR3 length is 18 residues. DNA of the CDR3: TGTGCCAGCAGCAAAGTCCCTGAGACAGGGATCCCGAATCAGCCCCAGCATTTT. Translating it yields CASSKVPETGIPNQPQHF.

A few counts support this clone. This chain joins TRBV7-2 and TRBJ1-5; possible D gene TRBD1, 6 bases. The CDR3 covers 16 residues. Germline V gene data show CDR1 as SGHTA and CDR2 as FQGNSA. The V and J ends lost 3 bases and 6 bases respectively, with 18 bases between them. The CDR3 nucleotides are TGTGCCAGCAGCTTCCTACGCGGGGGGGCCCCTCAGCCCCAGCATTTT. It codes for CASSFLRGGAPQPQHF.

This chain joins TRBV7-6 and TRBJ2-1; D may match TRBD1 or TRBD2 (5 bases each). Germline-derived CDR1 and CDR2 are SGHVS and FNYEAQ. The CDR3 is 16 amino acids. V gave up 2 bases and J gave up 0 bases, with 11 bases separating them. CDR3 region: CASSLLRDDSYNEQFF. The CDR3, as DNA: TGTGCCAGCAGCTTACTCCGGGACGACTCCTACAATGAGCAGTTCTTC.